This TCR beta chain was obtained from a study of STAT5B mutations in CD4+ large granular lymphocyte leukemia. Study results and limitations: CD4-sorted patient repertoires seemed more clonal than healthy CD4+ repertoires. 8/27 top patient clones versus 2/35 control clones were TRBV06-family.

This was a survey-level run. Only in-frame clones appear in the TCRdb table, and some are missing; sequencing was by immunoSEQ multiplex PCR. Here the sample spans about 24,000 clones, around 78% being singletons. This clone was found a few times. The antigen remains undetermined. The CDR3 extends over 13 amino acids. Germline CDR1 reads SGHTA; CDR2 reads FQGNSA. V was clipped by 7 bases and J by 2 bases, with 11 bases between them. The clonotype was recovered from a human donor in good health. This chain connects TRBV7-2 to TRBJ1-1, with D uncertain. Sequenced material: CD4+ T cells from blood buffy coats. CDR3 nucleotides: TGTGCCAGCACCCTGGGAGCAAACACTGAAGCTTTCTTT. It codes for CASTLGANTEAFF.